These 18 T cell receptor beta chains were all obtained from the same sample, sequenced in a study of response to subunit inactivated influenza vaccine (dated by TCRdb to the late 2010s). The protocol used for the library was RT-PCR. Sequencing took place on an Illumina HiSeq 2500. The public reads were run again by TCRdb, first through fastp at Q25 and then through MiXCR, and only productive beta chains were kept. Under each unique CDR3 protein, matching rows form one entry showing the most common genes and DNA. Recorded for this sample are around 570,000 distinct CDR3 sequences; roughly 12% of them occurred a single time. The ten most abundant clones make up 8% to 13% of the sample. The same sample was also studied in work on T cells expressing NK-cell markers. The second study's paper adds: The TCR beta cDNA libraries were made using 5'RACE template switching, a step that added both a universal primer site and unique molecular identifiers.

Sequencing used PBMCs from blood, obtained on the day of vaccination. Receptors were obtained from a man aged 45-65 years who received an inactivated influenza vaccine. Donor details come from another sample of the same person, matched by shared clones.

This clonotype was seen a few times. The chain has TRBV5-1 and TRBJ2-7, with 8 bases aligning to TRBD2. Trimming removed 0 bases from V and 6 bases from J; junction bases left unmatched: 8. Germline CDR1 SGHRS, CDR2 YFSETQ. This CDR3 is 15 amino acids long. CDR3 nucleotide sequence: TGCGCCAGCAGCTTGGCCGGGACTAGGACGAGCGAGCAGTACTTC. It encodes CASSLAGTRTSEQYF. The variable domain in full, completed from reference TRBV5-1 and TRBJ2-7, reads KAGVTQTPRYLIKTRGQQVTLSCSPISGHRSVSWYQQTPGQGLQFLFEYFSETQRNKGNFPGRFSGRQFSNSRSEMNVSTLELGDSALYLCASSLAGTRTSEQYFGPGTRLTVT.

This clonotype was counted only a few times. V usage is TRBV12-3 or TRBV12-4 and J usage is TRBJ2-7, with D possibly TRBD2 on 5 matching bases. The CDR3 is 14 amino acids. Deletions cut 6 bases from V and 6 bases from J, with 18 bases between. The CDR3: CASSLYPGGSEQYF. DNA for the CDR3: TGTGCCAGCAGCCTCTACCCCGGAGGAAGCGAGCAGTACTTC.

This clonotype was seen a few times. V and J are TRBV6-2 or TRBV6-3 and TRBJ2-1; 7 bases map to TRBD2. The CDR3 sequence is 15 residues long. Germline V gene data show CDR1 as MNHEY and CDR2 as SVGEGT. V lost 0 bases to trimming and J lost 3 bases; unmatched junction nucleotides: 2. The DNA of the CDR3 is TGTGCCAGCAGTTACTCCAGCGGGGTCTACAATGAGCAGTTCTTC. Protein product: CASSYSSGVYNEQFF.

The rearrangement joins TRBV4-2 to TRBJ2-7; TRBD1 aligns across 7 bases. The germline V gene has CDR1 LGHNA and CDR2 YNFKEQ. The CDR3 is made up of 12 amino acids. Unmatched junction bases numbered 4, after V lost 2 bases and J lost 9 bases. CDR3 sequence reads: CASSQSQGRQYF. CDR3 in DNA: TGTGCCAGCAGCCAATCACAGGGGCGGCAGTACTTC.

This clonotype was recorded many times. The chain recombines TRBV7-2 with TRBJ2-1; 11 nucleotides agree with TRBD2. Germline values: CDR1 SGHTA, CDR2 FQGNSA. Trimming cost V 6 bases and J 6 bases; bases outside gene matches: 7. This CDR3 comprises 15 residues. In nucleotides, the CDR3 is TGTGCCAGCAGGACCCTAGCGGGGGGCAGCAATGAGCAGTTCTTC. Its protein is CASRTLAGGSNEQFF.

V and J are TRBV29-1 and TRBJ2-5; the D gene is possibly TRBD1 (6 bases). V shed 6 bases and J shed 4 bases, with 18 bases lying between them. The germline gives CDR1 SQVTM, CDR2 ANQGSEA. The CDR3 totals 14 residues. CDR3 protein: CSVGPRQARETQYF. As DNA, the CDR3 is TGCAGCGTGGGCCCCAGACAGGCAAGAGAGACCCAGTACTTC.

This clonotype appeared a few times. This chain links TRBV6-1 with TRBJ1-4, with 7 bases identical to TRBD1. Germline loops: CDR1 MNHNS, CDR2 SASEGT. Germline trimming cut 7 bases from V and 4 bases from J; bases unmatched to any gene: 6. The CDR3 contains 14 residues. CDR3 protein: CASTRDSLNEKLFF. CDR3 in DNA: TGTGCCAGCACTCGGGACAGTCTTAATGAAAAACTGTTTTTT.

This clonotype was observed a handful of times. This rearrangement joins TRBV12-3 or TRBV12-4 to TRBJ2-7; TRBD2 matches at 7 bases. The ends lost 0 bases at V and 6 bases at J; junction bases unmatched: 2. The CDR3 totals 13 residues. The CDR3 DNA reads as TGTGCCAGCAGTTTAGCGCGCGGGAGCGAGCAGTACTTC. It codes for CASSLARGSEQYF.

The rearrangement joins TRBV4-3 to TRBJ2-7; TRBD1 matches at 10 bases. The junction had 3 bases not matched to a gene; V was cut back by 4 bases and J by 0 bases. The CDR3 has 15 amino acids. Germline V lookup: CDR1 LGHNA, CDR2 YSLEER. As DNA, the CDR3 is TGCGCCAGCAGCCTCGGGACAGGGGCCTCCTACGAGCAGTACTTC. It yields the protein CASSLGTGASYEQYF.

The chain couples TRBV4-2 to TRBJ2-3, with D possibly matching TRBD1 (7 bases). CDR1 and CDR2 from the germline V gene are LGHNA and YNFKEQ. The CDR3 sequence is 18 residues long. Trimming shortened V by 4 bases and J by 1 base, and 21 bases separated the two germline ends. The CDR3 DNA follows: TGTGCCAGCAGCCGCCAGGCCAGGGGGGCTCGACGCACAGATACGCAGTATTTT. Translating gives CASSRQARGARRTDTQYF.

The CDR3 DNA sequence: TGTGCCAGTAGTATGGAGGGCCGTCGAGCCAAAAACATTCAGTACTTC. This translates into CASSMEGRRAKNIQYF. V and J are TRBV19 and TRBJ2-4; D may be TRBD2 (6 bases). The CDR3 consists of 16 residues. Germline-derived CDR1 and CDR2 are LNHDA and SQIVND (reference sequence). V lost 3 bases and J 0 bases, leaving 12 bases between the germline ends.

This clonotype was seen a few times. The chain uses TRBV4-2 and TRBJ2-7, with 10 nucleotides matching TRBD1. V was pared by 2 bases and J by 7 bases, with 14 bases of the junction left unmatched. CDR3 size: 17 residues. In germline, CDR1 is LGHNA, CDR2 YNFKEQ. The CDR3, as DNA: TGTGCCAGCAGCCAACACCCCGGGACAGGGGTATTAGAGGAGCAGTACTTC. It yields the protein CASSQHPGTGVLEEQYF.

This clonotype was seen many times. The chain is built from TRBV12-3 or TRBV12-4 and TRBJ2-5; D is perhaps TRBD1 (6 bases). This CDR3 region has 14 residues. V lost 3 bases and J lost 4, with 12 bases in between. The CDR3 nucleotides read TGTGCCAGCAGTTTTGGGCAGGGGCGAGAGACCCAGTACTTC. Translating gives CASSFGQGRETQYF.

The sample holds many counts of this clonotype. J is TRBJ1-1 and V is TRBV6-1; the D gene is possibly TRBD1 (6 bases). Trimming took off 7 bases at V and 5 bases at J, with 17 bases between the two ends. Germline V gene sequence: CDR1 MNHNS, CDR2 SASEGT. The CDR3 has 14 residues. The CDR3, as DNA: TGTGCCAGCACACTTCTACAGGGCGGTACTGAAGCTTTCTTT. Amino acids: CASTLLQGGTEAFF.

This clonotype was counted a few times. V gene TRBV6-2 or TRBV6-3 combines with J gene TRBJ2-3; perhaps TRBD2 as D (6 bases). V shed 4 bases and J shed 5 bases, with 13 bases lying between them. CDR3 length equals 14 residues. The germline V gene has CDR1 MNHEY and CDR2 SVGEGT. The CDR3 region is CASSFSQTRDTQYF. CDR3 sequence (DNA): TGTGCCAGCAGTTTCAGCCAGACTAGAGATACGCAGTATTTT.

This clonotype turned up a few times. This chain links TRBV20-1 with TRBJ2-5; 9 bases agree with TRBD2. Germline CDR1 and CDR2: DFQATT and SNEGSKA (reference sequence). The V and J ends lost 3 bases and 4 bases, in that order; junction bases with no gene match: 9. CDR3 length equals 15 residues. The DNA for the CDR3 is TGCAGTGCTAGGGGGCTAGCGGGAAGGTTAGAGACCCAGTACTTC. Its protein is CSARGLAGRLETQYF.

This clonotype was found a few times. The CDR3 coding sequence is TGTGCCAGCAGTCCGGGGACTAGCGGGGACACAGATACGCAGTATTTT. It yields the protein CASSPGTSGDTDTQYF. The genes are TRBV12-3 or TRBV12-4 and TRBJ2-3; TRBD2 aligns across 13 bases. CDR3 length: 16 residues. V lost 5 bases, J lost 2 bases, and 4 bases stayed unmatched.

J is TRBJ2-2 and V is TRBV6-5; 12 bases are shared with TRBD2. Germline V CDR1 and CDR2: MNHEY, SVGAGI. Trimming took 5 bases from V and 3 from J; bases not matched to a gene: 4. The CDR3 is 16 residues long. CDR3 DNA sequence: TGTGCCAGCAGTCTACTAGCGGGAGGAGACACCGGGGAGCTGTTTTTT. Its translation: CASSLLAGGDTGELFF.